This is a list of T cell receptor beta chains from one sample in a study of post-analysis software for immune sequencing data. TCRdb reprocessed the PCR reads via MiXCR and lists one record per CDR3 protein. The data show 740,000 or so distinct CDR3 sequences, about 57% seen once. Sample: blood. The receptors originated from a girl aged 5 to 17 with multiple sclerosis. The CDR3 runs from the conserved cysteine through the conserved F or W. D genes are given only for firm matches. Expanded clones are given a class, and other clones once, few, many or no size at all.

>NA|NA|TRBV4-1|TRBJ1-1
CASSQVGGVRSAFF
TGCGCCAGCAGCCAGGTGGGGGGGGTCCGAAGCGCTTTCTTT
>NA|TRBD1|TRBV18|TRBJ1-2
CASSPTRDREYGYTF
TGTGCCAGCTCACCAACTCGAGACAGGGAGTATGGCTACACCTTC
>NA|NA|TRBV11-2|TRBJ2-7
CASSSARGKSYEQYF
TGTGCCAGCAGTTCCGCCCGAGGTAAAAGCTACGAGCAGTACTTC
>NA|NA|TRBV18|TRBJ2-5
CASSQFSDRGETQYF
TGTGCCAGCTCTCAATTCTCGGACCGCGGGGAGACCCAGTACTTC
>NA|NA|TRBV6-6|TRBJ1-1
CASSTQVGNTEAFF
TGTGCCAGCAGTACTCAGGTGGGGAACACTGAAGCTTTCTTT
>NA|TRBD2|TRBV6-1|TRBJ2-5
CASSPGLAGGKYQETQYF
TGTGCCAGCAGCCCCGGACTAGCGGGAGGCAAGTACCAAGAGACCCAGTACTTC
>few|NA|TRBV29-1|TRBJ2-3
CSVASLTDTQYF
TGCAGCGTTGCATCCCTTACAGATACGCAGTATTTT
>NA|TRBD1|TRBV25-1|TRBJ2-2
CASSEYGTATGELFF
TGTGCCAGCAGTGAATACGGGACAGCCACCGGGGAGCTGTTTTTT
>NA|NA|TRBV20-1|TRBJ2-1
CSAPRHPSYNEQFF
TGCAGTGCCCCACGGCATCCCTCCTACAATGAGCAGTTCTTC
>NA|NA|TRBV28|TRBJ1-5
CASSVGTRQPQHF
TGTGCCAGCAGCGTAGGGACACGGCAGCCCCAGCATTTT
>NA|NA|TRBV12-3/TRBV12-4|TRBJ1-5
CASSAGYSNQPQHF
TGTGCCAGCAGTGCAGGGTATAGCAATCAGCCCCAGCATTTT
>NA|NA|TRBV6-1|TRBJ2-7
CASSAIGELDEQYF
TGTGCCAGCAGTGCTATAGGAGAACTCGACGAGCAGTACTTC
>NA|NA|TRBV25-1|TRBJ2-7
CASVSDTNYEQYF
TGTGCCAGCGTATCGGACACCAACTACGAGCAGTACTTC
>few|NA|TRBV20-1|TRBJ1-2
CSARGRTALGYGYTF
TGCAGTGCTAGAGGGCGGACAGCCCTGGGCTATGGCTACACCTTC
>few|TRBD1|TRBV20-1|TRBJ2-3
CSAPDRGSTDTQYF
TGCAGTGCTCCGGACAGGGGTAGCACAGATACGCAGTATTTT
>NA|TRBD1|TRBV6-6|TRBJ2-1
CASSLRQGARNEQFF
TGTGCCAGCAGTCTACGACAGGGGGCGCGTAATGAGCAGTTCTTC
>NA|TRBD2|TRBV5-1|TRBJ2-3
CASSTGTSGSVDTQYF
TGCGCCAGCAGCACGGGGACTAGCGGGAGTGTGGATACGCAGTATTTT
>NA|NA|TRBV15|TRBJ1-5
CATSGGNQPQHF
TGTGCTACCTCTGGGGGCAATCAGCCCCAGCATTTT
>NA|TRBD2|TRBV29-1|TRBJ2-1
CSVGGLAGGTNEQFF
TGCAGCGTCGGAGGACTAGCGGGAGGGACCAATGAGCAGTTCTTC
>NA|NA|TRBV5-5|TRBJ1-5
CASSLAFNSLSQPQHF
TGTGCCAGCAGCTTGGCCTTCAACAGTTTGAGTCAGCCCCAGCATTTT
>NA|TRBD2|TRBV6-6|TRBJ2-5
CASSYSLAGVSETQYF
TGTGCCAGCAGTTACTCTCTAGCGGGAGTAAGTGAGACCCAGTACTTC
>NA|TRBD2|TRBV7-4|TRBJ2-4
CASSLEVGREQYF
TGTGCCAGCAGCTTAGAGGTGGGGAGGGAGCAGTACTTC
>NA|NA|TRBV9|TRBJ2-7
CASTLRTTGNEQYF
TGTGCCAGCACCCTAAGGACTACCGGCAACGAGCAGTACTTC
>once|NA|TRBV6-2/TRBV6-3|TRBJ2-3
CASGFGGWNTQYF
TGTGCCAGCGGATTTGGGGGATGGAATACGCAGTATTTT
>once|NA|TRBV6-5|TRBJ2-7
CASSYEGRGKQYF
TGTGCCAGCAGTTACGAGGGCAGAGGGAAGCAGTACTTC
>NA|NA|TRBV29-1|TRBJ2-1
CSVEDSPGGRGNEQFF
TGCAGCGTTGAAGATTCCCCAGGGGGGCGAGGGAATGAGCAGTTCTTC
>NA|NA|TRBV20-1|TRBJ2-7
CSVHAFNYEQYF
TGCAGTGTCCACGCCTTCAACTACGAGCAGTACTTC
>few|NA|TRBV7-9|TRBJ2-7
CASSLNRADEQYF
TGTGCCAGCAGCTTAAACAGGGCGGACGAGCAGTACTTC
>few|NA|TRBV6-5|TRBJ2-5
CASRDPLSQETQYF
TGTGCCAGCAGGGACCCTTTATCTCAAGAGACCCAGTACTTC
>NA|TRBD1|TRBV29-1|TRBJ2-1
CSVEGWDSFLPDEQFF
TGCAGCGTTGAAGGGTGGGACAGCTTCCTCCCCGATGAGCAGTTCTTC
>NA|NA|TRBV3-1|TRBJ2-3
CASSHSTWSADTQYF
TGTGCCAGCAGCCACAGCACATGGTCCGCAGATACGCAGTATTTT
>NA|TRBD1|TRBV5-6|TRBJ2-7
CASSFERTGVYEQYF
TGTGCCAGCAGCTTCGAAAGGACAGGAGTCTACGAGCAGTACTTC
>few|TRBD1|TRBV5-1|TRBJ2-7
CASSPPGTVFYEQYF
TGCGCCAGCTCCCCTCCAGGGACAGTATTCTACGAGCAGTACTTC
>NA|TRBD2|TRBV9|TRBJ2-3
CASSDGLADRTDTQYF
TGTGCCAGCAGCGACGGACTAGCGGACCGCACAGATACGCAGTATTTT
>NA|TRBD1|TRBV7-3|TRBJ1-2
CASSIGQVYGYTF
TGTGCCAGCAGCATAGGACAGGTCTATGGCTACACCTTC
>NA|NA|TRBV5-1|TRBJ2-2
CASSLSGATGELFF
TGCGCCAGCAGTCTGTCAGGGGCCACCGGGGAGCTGTTTTTT
>once|NA|TRBV5-5|TRBJ1-1
CASSWVWGSEAFF
TGTGCCAGCAGCTGGGTGTGGGGCTCTGAAGCTTTCTTT
>NA|NA|TRBV18|TRBJ2-7
CASSPTQGWSSYEQYF
TGTGCCAGCTCACCAACGCAGGGATGGAGCTCCTACGAGCAGTACTTC
>NA|TRBD2|TRBV5-1|TRBJ2-7
CASSFSSGGDSYEQYF
TGCGCCAGCAGCTTCTCTAGCGGGGGTGACTCCTACGAGCAGTACTTC
>NA|TRBD1|TRBV12-3/TRBV12-4|TRBJ2-7
CASSKDNTQGYEQYF
TGTGCCAGCAGCAAGGACAACACACAGGGGTACGAGCAGTACTTC
>few|TRBD1|TRBV7-9|TRBJ2-7
CASTPEGAEQYF
TGTGCCAGCACCCCCGAGGGGGCCGAGCAGTACTTC
>many|NA|TRBV29-1|TRBJ2-5
CSVEDSRTQYF
TGCAGCGTTGAGGACAGCCGGACCCAGTACTTC
>NA|TRBD2|TRBV29-1|TRBJ2-1
CSGEGRGEQFF
TGCAGCGGGGAGGGGCGCGGTGAGCAGTTCTTC
>NA|TRBD1|TRBV20-1|TRBJ2-7
CSARGADRTYGQYF
TGCAGTGCTAGAGGAGCGGACAGGACCTACGGGCAGTACTTC
>NA|TRBD2|TRBV7-3|TRBJ2-3
CASSSLAGGTADTQYF
TGTGCCAGCAGCTCGTTAGCGGGAGGTACGGCAGATACGCAGTATTTT
>NA|NA|TRBV12-3/TRBV12-4|TRBJ2-2
CASMAWATNTGELFF
TGTGCCAGCATGGCGTGGGCGACGAACACCGGGGAGCTGTTTTTT
>few|NA|TRBV4-1|TRBJ1-2
CASSRLTANYGYTF
TGCGCCAGCAGCCGTCTCACAGCTAACTATGGCTACACCTTC
>few|TRBD1|TRBV2|TRBJ2-5
CASSEWRQGTLQETQYF
TGTGCCAGCAGTGAGTGGAGACAGGGGACTCTCCAAGAGACCCAGTACTTC
>once|NA|TRBV12-3/TRBV12-4|TRBJ1-4
CASSYQAGAEKLFF
TGTGCCAGCAGCTATCAAGCGGGGGCAGAAAAACTGTTTTTT
>NA|TRBD2|TRBV6-6|TRBJ2-3
CASRISGLAVTDTQYF
TGTGCCAGCAGGATCTCGGGACTAGCAGTCACAGATACGCAGTATTTT
>NA|NA|TRBV13|TRBJ2-5
CASRHLPQETQYF
TGTGCCAGCAGACACCTACCTCAAGAGACCCAGTACTTC
>NA|NA|TRBV12-5|TRBJ2-3
CASGPTTDTQYF
TGTGCTAGTGGCCCGACCACAGATACGCAGTATTTT
>NA|TRBD2|TRBV14|TRBJ2-5
CASSHRTSGMETQYF
TGTGCCAGCAGCCACCGGACTAGCGGGATGGAGACCCAGTACTTC
>NA|NA|TRBV7-9|TRBJ2-3
CASSLNLGSTDTQYF
TGTGCCAGCAGCTTAAACCTGGGGTCCACAGATACGCAGTATTTT
>NA|NA|TRBV6-6|TRBJ2-3
CASSATSPTQYF
TGTGCCAGCAGCGCAACCAGCCCAACGCAGTATTTT
>few|NA|TRBV20-1|TRBJ2-7
CSAREPVRLNEQYF
TGCAGTGCTAGAGAACCCGTGCGGCTCAATGAGCAGTACTTC
>NA|NA|TRBV6-2/TRBV6-3|TRBJ2-7
CASSPLDRSSSYEQYF
TGTGCCAGCAGCCCCCTGGACAGATCAAGCTCCTACGAGCAGTACTTC
>NA|TRBD2|TRBV20-1|TRBJ2-7
CSALVGGAYEQYF
TGCAGTGCTCTCGTTGGGGGGGCCTACGAGCAGTACTTC
>few|NA|TRBV5-1|TRBJ2-3
CASSPQTTPSYTDTQYF
TGCGCCAGCAGTCCCCAGACAACACCTTCATACACAGATACGCAGTATTTT